The 27 T cell receptor beta chains below were found in one sample sequenced in a study of T-cell reconstitution after alpha-beta-depleted transplantation in children. Unique molecular identifiers featured in how the TCRbeta library was prepared. TCRdb used MiXCR to reprocess the PCR reads, holding one entry per CDR3 protein. The sample carries around 530,000 distinct CDR3 sequences, about 31% recorded once. Here the sequenced sample was PBMCs from the stem cell graft donor, taken from the stem cell graft. Receptors were obtained from a human donor who donated a stem cell graft to a child with aplastic anemia.

The chain carries TRBV6-2 or TRBV6-3 and TRBJ1-1; TRBD1 aligns across 9 bases. With V trimmed by 5 bases and J by 5 bases, 9 bases remained unmatched. The CDR3 is 15 amino acids. The germline gives CDR1 MNHEY, CDR2 SVGEGT. This chain's CDR3 is CASSLNRGPGTEAFF. DNA of the CDR3: TGTGCCAGCAGTCTCAACAGGGGGCCCGGTACTGAAGCTTTCTTT.

The chain carries TRBV5-1 and TRBJ2-1; 8 bases map to TRBD1. With 4 bases clipped from V and 3 bases from J, the junction kept 6 bases outside the gene matches. The CDR3 loop spans 15 amino acids. CDR1 is SGHRS and CDR2 is YFSETQ in the germline V gene. For the CDR3, the DNA is TGCGCCAGCAGCACCGGACAGGGCCGCTACAATGAGCAGTTCTTC. This codes for CASSTGQGRYNEQFF.

On this clonotype itself: One base away lies a much larger clone, so this may be a sequencing read error. This chain connects TRBV12-3 or TRBV12-4 to TRBJ1-4; a possible D gene is TRBD1 (5 bases). The CDR3 is 12 amino acids. V lost 6 bases and J lost 4, with 6 bases in between. As DNA, the CDR3 is TGTGCCAGCAGGACAGTTAATGAAAAACTGTTTTTT. It encodes CASRTVNEKLFF.

The sample holds a few counts of this clonotype. This sequence joins TRBV29-1 and TRBJ1-2; 11 bases are shared with TRBD1. Trimming removed 7 bases from V and 4 bases from J; junction bases left unmatched: 5. Looked up from germline, CDR1 is SQVTM and CDR2 is ANQGSEA. The CDR3 has 13 residues. In DNA form, the CDR3 reads TGCAGCGCATACGGGACAGGGGGCTATGGCTACACCTTC. The encoded protein is CSAYGTGGYGYTF.

This chain uses TRBV5-4 with TRBJ2-1, with a tentative D call TRBD2 (6 bases). Per germline, CDR1 SGHNT and CDR2 YYREEE (reference sequence). The V gene lost 0 bases and the J gene lost 4 bases, with 17 bases spanning the gap. The CDR3 spans 17 residues. As DNA, the CDR3 is TGTGCCAGCAGCTTGGCACGCGGGACGACGGTATACAATGAGCAGTTCTTC. Protein product: CASSLARGTTVYNEQFF.

This clonotype showed up just a few times. The rearrangement joins TRBV29-1 to TRBJ2-1; D possibly uses TRBD1 or TRBD2 (6 bases each). Germline CDR1 reads SQVTM; CDR2 reads ANQGSEA. The CDR3 length is 14 residues. V gave up 6 bases and J gave up 0 bases, with 12 bases separating them. The DNA of the CDR3 is TGCAGCGTGAGGGGGGTTATCTCCTACAATGAGCAGTTCTTC. Amino acids: CSVRGVISYNEQFF.

In this sample, this clonotype turned up a few times. The rearrangement links TRBV6-5 to TRBJ1-2; no clear D gene. Trimming removed 4 bases from V and 8 bases from J, with 11 bases in between. CDR1 is MNHEY, CDR2 SVGAGI, per germline. The CDR3 spans 12 residues. This CDR3 reads CASSSNGLGYTF. In DNA form, the CDR3 reads TGTGCCAGCAGTTCTAATGGACTGGGCTACACCTTC.

This clonotype has a handful of counts. The chain joins TRBV15 to TRBJ1-2; D is unresolved. The germline V gene has CDR1 LNHNV and CDR2 YYDKDF (reference sequence). The ends were cut back, 5 bases at V and 1 base at J, with 14 bases in the middle. CDR3 length: 15 residues. CDR3 nucleotides: TGTGCCACCAGCTACGCCCGGGGAAATAACTATGGCTACACCTTC. Translating gives CATSYARGNNYGYTF.

As to this clonotype: One base away lies a much larger clone, so this may be a sequencing read error. The chain carries TRBV10-2 and TRBJ2-3; maybe TRBD1 (5 bases). This CDR3 spans 14 amino acids. The V end was cut by 8 bases, the J end by 4 bases, with 16 bases between. Germline lookup yields CDR1 WSHSY and CDR2 SAAADI. The CDR3 DNA reads as TGCGCCAGCGCCAGGACGGTAGGGGCAGATACGCAGTATTTT. This codes for CASARTVGADTQYF.

The J gene is TRBJ2-2, the V gene TRBV24-1; D is possibly TRBD2 (5 bases). Trimming left V 2 bases short and J 0 bases short, with 12 bases between. The CDR3 covers 17 residues. Germline assignment: CDR1 KGHDR and CDR2 SFDVKD. This CDR3 is CATSDSGTRTNTGELFF. In nucleotides, the CDR3 is TGTGCCACCAGTGATTCAGGTACTAGGACGAACACCGGGGAGCTGTTTTTT.

In its sample, this clonotype was seen a few times. The gene calls are TRBV5-6 and TRBJ1-5; TRBD1 matches at 7 bases. CDR3 length: 14 residues. Unmatched junction bases numbered 1, after V lost 4 bases and J lost 0 bases. CDR1 and CDR2 (germline): SGHDT, YYEEEE. CDR3 protein: CASSRDSSNQPQHF. CDR3 coding DNA: TGTGCCAGCAGCCGGGACAGTAGCAATCAGCCCCAGCATTTT.

This clonotype was counted a few times. The gene calls are TRBV20-1 and TRBJ1-2; D is uncertain. Between the trimmed V and J ends, which lost 2 bases and 0 bases, there was a span of 4 bases. The CDR3 covers 12 residues. Germline-derived CDR1 and CDR2 are DFQATT and SNEGSKA (reference sequence). The CDR3, as DNA: TGCAGTGCTAGATACGCTAACTATGGCTACACCTTC. Encoded protein: CSARYANYGYTF.

This clonotype appeared once. The rearrangement links TRBV19 to TRBJ1-5; perhaps TRBD1 as D (5 bases). Germline assignment: CDR1 LNHDA and CDR2 SQIVND (reference sequence). The CDR3 extends over 17 amino acids. Trimming took 1 base from V and 1 from J, leaving 14 bases between them. The CDR3 coding sequence is TGTGCCAGTAGTATAGTTAAAGGGGTGGCAAGCAATCAGCCCCAGCATTTT. Protein sequence: CASSIVKGVASNQPQHF. The entire variable domain, with the rest obtained from reference TRBV19 and TRBJ1-5, is as follows: DGGITQSPKYLFRKEGQNVTLSCEQNLNHDAMYWYRQDPGQGLRLIYYSQIVNDFQKGDIAEGYSVSREKKESFPLTVTSAQKNPTAFYLCASSIVKGVASNQPQHFGDGTRLSIL.

J is TRBJ2-3 and V is TRBV5-6; D remains ambiguous. In germline, CDR1 is SGHDT, CDR2 YYEEEE. V lost 0 bases and J lost 2, with 16 bases in between. The CDR3 spans 17 residues. In DNA form, the CDR3 reads TGTGCCAGCAGCTTGGGCCTGTCAGTAATCCCCACAGATACGCAGTATTTT. Protein product: CASSLGLSVIPTDTQYF. Full variable domain (outside the CDR3, taken from reference TRBV5-6 and TRBJ2-3): DAGVTQSPTHLIKTRGQQVTLRCSPKSGHDTVSWYQQALGQGPQFIFQYYEEEERQRGNFPDRFSGHQFPNYSSELNVNALLLGDSALYLCASSLGLSVIPTDTQYFGPGTRLTVL.

This clonotype occurred a few times. This chain connects TRBV12-3 or TRBV12-4 to TRBJ1-5; TRBD1 aligns across 7 bases. CDR3 length: 15 amino acids. V trimming: 5 bases; J trimming: 2 bases; junction bases outside the gene matches: 6. CDR3 sequence reads: CASSRQGLGNQPQHF. As DNA, the CDR3 is TGTGCCAGCAGTAGACAGGGTCTGGGCAATCAGCCCCAGCATTTT.

This clonotype has a handful of counts. This chain connects TRBV10-3 to TRBJ2-1; 8 bases are a match to TRBD2. The J segment lost 8 bases and the V segment lost 9 bases, leaving 12 bases of the junction unmatched. Germline V gene lookup returns CDR1 ENHRY and CDR2 SYGVKD. This CDR3 has 14 amino acids. The CDR3, as DNA: TGTGCCATACAGACAGGACTAGCAGCCGATGAGCAGTTCTTC. This encodes CAIQTGLAADEQFF.

This clonotype was counted only a few times. The chain carries TRBV11-2 and TRBJ2-3; 8 bases match TRBD2. Trimming removed 1 base from V and 4 bases from J; junction bases left unmatched: 7. There are 16 residues in the CDR3. The V gene's germline CDR1 is SGHAT and CDR2 FQNNGV. The CDR3 DNA reads TGTGCCAGCAGCTTAGGGGTGACTAGCGAAGCAGATACGCAGTATTTT. Protein sequence: CASSLGVTSEADTQYF. Filled out from reference TRBV11-2 and TRBJ2-3, the complete variable domain reads EAGVAQSPRYKIIEKRQSVAFWCNPISGHATLYWYQQILGQGPKLLIQFQNNGVVDDSQLPKDRFSAERLKGVDSTLKIQPAKLEDSAVYLCASSLGVTSEADTQYFGPGTRLTVL.

This clonotype was counted many times. The chain uses TRBV12-3 or TRBV12-4 and TRBJ1-5; D gene uncertain. With 3 bases removed from V and 0 bases from J, the gap between germline ends came to 3 bases. The CDR3 length is 13 residues. The CDR3 protein is CASSFSSNQPQHF. The CDR3 region has the DNA TGTGCCAGCAGTTTCAGTAGCAATCAGCCCCAGCATTTT.

V and J are TRBV5-1 and TRBJ2-1; the D gene could be TRBD1 or TRBD2 (5 bases each). The V gene lost 7 bases and the J gene lost 6 bases, with 20 bases spanning the gap. The CDR3 runs 15 residues. CDR1 SGHRS and CDR2 YFSETQ come from the germline V gene. In DNA form, the CDR3 reads TGCGCCAGCGCCATGGGGCGGGCAGACGGCAATGAGCAGTTCTTC. This gives the protein CASAMGRADGNEQFF.

The chain is built from TRBV9 and TRBJ2-3; perhaps TRBD1 as D (6 bases). The V end lost 3 bases, the J end lost 6 bases, and 14 bases lay between the germline ends. The CDR3 consists of 14 residues. Per germline, CDR1 SGDLS and CDR2 YYNGEE. In nucleotides, the CDR3 is TGTGCCAGCAGCGAGCACAGGGAAGGTGATACGCAGTATTTT. This translates into CASSEHREGDTQYF.

This clonotype was seen a few times. V is TRBV7-9 and J is TRBJ2-1; 8 positions match TRBD2. CDR3 length: 13 amino acids. Germline loops: CDR1 SEHNR, CDR2 FQNEAQ (reference sequence). V gave up 2 bases and J gave up 13 bases; unmatched junction bases: 7. CDR3 DNA sequence: TGTGCCAGCAGCTTAACTAGCGGTTTCACCCAGTTCTTC. Amino acid sequence: CASSLTSGFTQFF.

The chain couples TRBV29-1 to TRBJ2-5; perhaps TRBD2 as D (5 bases). The CDR3 sequence is 15 residues long. Germline CDR1 SQVTM, CDR2 ANQGSEA. The CDR3 sequence: CSAKDSQLGLETQYF. CDR3 bases: TGCAGTGCGAAGGATAGCCAACTAGGTCTAGAGACCCAGTACTTC.

The chain uses TRBV7-9 and TRBJ1-1; D is unresolved. V gave up 5 bases and J gave up 0 bases, with 10 bases separating them. This CDR3 has 14 residues. The germline gives CDR1 SEHNR, CDR2 FQNEAQ (reference sequence). CDR3 loop: CASSRADMNTEAFF. The DNA of the CDR3 is TGTGCCAGCAGCCGCGCAGACATGAACACTGAAGCTTTCTTT.

This chain joins TRBV20-1 and TRBJ1-5; D is possibly TRBD1 (5 bases). The CDR3 sequence is 18 residues long. CDR1 is DFQATT, CDR2 SNEGSKA, per germline (reference sequence). Deletions cut 1 base from V and 0 bases from J, with 19 bases between. CDR3 amino acids: CSARAAFGTDYSNQPQHF. DNA for the CDR3: TGCAGTGCTAGAGCGGCTTTTGGGACCGATTATAGCAATCAGCCCCAGCATTTT.

This clonotype was detected a few times. The chain carries TRBV6-2 or TRBV6-3 and TRBJ2-3, with 11 bases matching TRBD2. Germline V gives CDR1 MNHEY, CDR2 SVGEGT. The CDR3 runs to 15 residues. Trimming cost V 5 bases and J 8 bases; bases outside gene matches: 9. The CDR3 region has the DNA TGTGCCAGCAGTCGACACCAACTAGCGGGAGTTACGCAGTATTTT. It encodes CASSRHQLAGVTQYF.

V is TRBV18 and J is TRBJ2-7; perhaps TRBD2 as D (5 bases). V lost 4 bases, J lost 4 bases, and 14 bases lay in between. From germline, CDR1 is KGHSH and CDR2 LQKENI. This CDR3 has 14 amino acids. CDR3 region: CASSQVAGRYEQYV. The CDR3 DNA is TGTGCCAGCTCACAAGTCGCGGGTCGTTACGAGCAGTACGTC.

This clonotype has only a few counts. The chain combines TRBV18 with TRBJ2-7, with TRBD2 matching 7 bases. CDR3 size: 14 residues. The trim removed 5 bases at V and 0 bases at J, leaving 4 bases unmatched. Germline V CDR1 and CDR2: KGHSH, LQKENI. In DNA, the CDR3 is TGTGCCAGCTCAGATCGGGGGGTCTCCTACGAGCAGTACGTC. Amino acids: CASSDRGVSYEQYV.